The present TCR beta chain was sequenced within a study of shared clonotypes between healthy human individuals. In the study overall: Per donor, three plates held CD4 naive cells, three held CD4 memory, two held CD8 naive and one held CD8 memory.

CDR3 length: 13 amino acids. The V end lost 3 bases, the J end lost 5 bases, and 11 bases lay between the germline ends. Germline CDR1 and CDR2: MNHEY and SVGAGI. Template for every sorted-subset replicate PCR totaled about 0.2 ug DNA, roughly 30,000 T cell genomes. Measured with immunoSEQ multiplex PCR; TCRdb has only the in-frame clones, and not every one. This sample yields 760,000 or so clones, of which approximately 97% are seen a single time; less than 0.3% belongs to the top ten. Only CD45RO-negative cells positively selected for CCR7 counted as naive CD8 cells, so terminally differentiated effector memory CD45RA+ cells were excluded.

The specimen was naive CD8+ T cells sorted from blood. This receptor was taken from a man aged 25 to 40 in good health. The chain carries TRBV6-5 and TRBJ2-7, with unresolved D. The DNA for the CDR3 is TGTGCCAGCAGTTATCCCGCACGGGACGAGCAGTACTTC. It encodes CASSYPARDEQYF.